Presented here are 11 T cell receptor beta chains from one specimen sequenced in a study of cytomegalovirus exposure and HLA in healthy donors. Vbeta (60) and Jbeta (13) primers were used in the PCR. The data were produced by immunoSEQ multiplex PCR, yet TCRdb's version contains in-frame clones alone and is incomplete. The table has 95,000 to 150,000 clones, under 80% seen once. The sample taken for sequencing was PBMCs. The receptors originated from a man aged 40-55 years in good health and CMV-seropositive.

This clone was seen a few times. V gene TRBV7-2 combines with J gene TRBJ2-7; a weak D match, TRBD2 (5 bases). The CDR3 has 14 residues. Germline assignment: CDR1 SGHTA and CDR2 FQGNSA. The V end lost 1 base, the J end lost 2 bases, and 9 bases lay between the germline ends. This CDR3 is CASSLGVGAYEQYF. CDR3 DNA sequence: TGTGCCAGCAGCTTAGGGGTGGGAGCCTACGAGCAGTACTTC.

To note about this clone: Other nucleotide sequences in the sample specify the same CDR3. The DNA of the CDR3 is TGTGCCAGCAGCTTAGGCAGGGACTACGAGCAGTACTTC. Its protein is CASSLGRDYEQYF. The genes are TRBV5-4 and TRBJ2-7; tentative D call: TRBD1 (5 bases). V was trimmed by 2 bases and J by 3 bases, leaving 9 bases between them. The germline V gene encodes CDR1 SGHNT and CDR2 YYREEE (reference sequence). The CDR3 has 13 amino acids.

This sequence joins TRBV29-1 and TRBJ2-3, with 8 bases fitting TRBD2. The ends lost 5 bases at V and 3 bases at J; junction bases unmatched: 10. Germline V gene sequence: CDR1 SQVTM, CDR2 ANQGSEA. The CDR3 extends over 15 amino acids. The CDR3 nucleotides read TGCAGCGTTCCTTCACCGGGACTAGGGACAGATACGCAGTATTTT. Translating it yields CSVPSPGLGTDTQYF.

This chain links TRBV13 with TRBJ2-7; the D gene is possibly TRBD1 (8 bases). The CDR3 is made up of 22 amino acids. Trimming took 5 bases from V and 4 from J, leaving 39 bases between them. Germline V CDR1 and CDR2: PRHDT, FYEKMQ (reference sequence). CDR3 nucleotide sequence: TGTGCCAGCAGCGCGGGACAGGCCCGAACGAGGGGGGGACCATCATTTCGATACGAGCAGTACTTC. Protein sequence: CASSAGQARTRGGPSFRYEQYF.

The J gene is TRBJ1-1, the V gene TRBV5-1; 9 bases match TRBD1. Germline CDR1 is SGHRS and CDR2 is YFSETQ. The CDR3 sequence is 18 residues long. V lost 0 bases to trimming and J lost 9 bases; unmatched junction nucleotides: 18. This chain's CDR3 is CASSLGVPPVQGAVKAFF. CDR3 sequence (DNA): TGCGCCAGCAGCTTGGGAGTACCACCGGTACAGGGGGCGGTCAAAGCTTTCTTT.

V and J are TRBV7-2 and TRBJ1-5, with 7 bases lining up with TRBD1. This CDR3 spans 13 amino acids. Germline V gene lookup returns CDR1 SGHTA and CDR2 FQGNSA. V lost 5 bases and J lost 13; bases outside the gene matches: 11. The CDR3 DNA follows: TGTGCCAGCAGCCCAGACAGGGTACGGGCTCAGCATTTT. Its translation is CASSPDRVRAQHF.

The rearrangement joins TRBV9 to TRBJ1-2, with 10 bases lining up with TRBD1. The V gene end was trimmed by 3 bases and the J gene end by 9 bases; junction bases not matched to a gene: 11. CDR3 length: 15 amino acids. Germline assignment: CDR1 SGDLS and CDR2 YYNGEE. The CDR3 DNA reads TGTGCCAGCAGCGCCTCCAGGGGGACAGGGGCTAGCTACACCTTC. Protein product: CASSASRGTGASYTF. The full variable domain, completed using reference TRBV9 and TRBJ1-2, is DSGVTQTPKHLITATGQRVTLRCSPRSGDLSVYWYQQSLDQGLQFLIQYYNGEERAKGNILERFSAQQFPDLHSELNLSSLELGDSALYFCASSASRGTGASYTFGSGTRLTVV.

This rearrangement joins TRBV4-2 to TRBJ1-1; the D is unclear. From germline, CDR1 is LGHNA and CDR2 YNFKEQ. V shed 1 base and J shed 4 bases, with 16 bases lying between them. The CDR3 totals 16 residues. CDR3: CASSQGTPGPGTEAFF. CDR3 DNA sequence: TGTGCCAGCAGCCAAGGAACGCCTGGCCCGGGCACTGAAGCTTTCTTT.

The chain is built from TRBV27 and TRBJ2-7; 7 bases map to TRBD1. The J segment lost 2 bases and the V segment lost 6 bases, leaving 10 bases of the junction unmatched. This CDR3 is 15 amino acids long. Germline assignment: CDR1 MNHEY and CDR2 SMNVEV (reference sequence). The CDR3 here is CASRIGQENTYEQYF. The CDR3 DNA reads TGTGCCAGCAGGATAGGACAGGAGAATACCTACGAGCAGTACTTC.

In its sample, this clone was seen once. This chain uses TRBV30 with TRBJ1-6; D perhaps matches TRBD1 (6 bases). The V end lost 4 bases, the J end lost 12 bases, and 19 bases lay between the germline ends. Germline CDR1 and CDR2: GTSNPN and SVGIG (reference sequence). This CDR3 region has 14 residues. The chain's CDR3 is CAWNFVRGLKPLHF. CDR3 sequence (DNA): TGTGCCTGGAATTTTGTAAGGGGGTTAAAACCCCTCCACTTT.

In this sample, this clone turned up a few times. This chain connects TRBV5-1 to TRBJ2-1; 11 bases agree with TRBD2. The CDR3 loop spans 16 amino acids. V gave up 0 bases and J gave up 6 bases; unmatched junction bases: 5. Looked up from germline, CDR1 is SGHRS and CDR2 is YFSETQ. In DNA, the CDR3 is TGCGCCAGCAGCTTGGGTTCTAGCGGGGGGCTCAATGAGCAGTTCTTC. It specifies CASSLGSSGGLNEQFF. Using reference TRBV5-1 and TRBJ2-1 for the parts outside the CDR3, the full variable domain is KAGVTQTPRYLIKTRGQQVTLSCSPISGHRSVSWYQQTPGQGLQFLFEYFSETQRNKGNFPGRFSGRQFSNSRSEMNVSTLELGDSALYLCASSLGSSGGLNEQFFGPGTRLTVL.